This T cell receptor beta chain was identified during a study of CD8 T cells in ankylosing spondylitis. Study-wide points: Among TCR beta sequences, a motif of several highly homologous variants appeared characteristic of ankylosing spondylitis blood. According to the report, clones linked to the disease were significantly enriched in matched synovial fluid samples taken from ankylosing spondylitis patients. Some of these motif variants have turned up before, in reports on reactive arthritis synovial fluid and blood.

This clonotype has a count of ten or more. Its specificity is not known. CDR1 is DFQATT, CDR2 SNEGSKA, per germline (reference sequence). This CDR3 region has 13 residues. The J segment lost 0 bases and the V segment lost 3 bases, leaving 2 bases of the junction unmatched. 5'-RACE, quantitative and with molecular barcodes, yielded the TCR beta libraries. TCRdb reanalysed the 5' RACE reads using MiXCR and keeps one entry per CDR3 protein. This table has roughly 97,000 distinct CDR3 sequences, about 7.7% appearing once. The chain combines TRBV20-1 with TRBJ2-7; TRBD2 matches at 7 bases. This TCR was recovered from a male donor with ankylosing spondylitis or in good health (not recorded which). The sequencing input was blood, either unsorted or a sorted T cell fraction (not recorded which). As DNA, the CDR3 is TGCAGTGCTAGCGGGGGGAACTCCTACGAGCAGTACTTC. Protein: CSASGGNSYEQYF.